This T cell receptor beta chain was captured by sequencing in a study of beta chain features in type 1 diabetes. Study-wide background: Age, gender and cell yields were similar between patients and healthy donors. Study-wide points: Comparison showed that naive, central memory and Treg TCRB repertoires appeared more similar among patients than among healthy donors. PCR might pick shorter templates more often, in the same way for patients and controls.

Purity above 95% was achieved in all sorted populations. Expressed TCRB transcripts got sequenced, as all isolated RNA was reverse transcribed. Libraries were prepared by immunoSEQ multiplex PCR; TCRdb keeps only in-frame clonotypes and omits some of them. The table lists some 500,000 clones, approximately 10% of them singletons. In its sample, this clone was seen a few times. The antigen remains unidentified. Trimming took off 1 base at V and 11 bases at J, with 13 bases between the two ends. This CDR3 region has 13 residues. The germline V gene encodes CDR1 SEHNR and CDR2 FQNEAQ (reference sequence).

The chain has TRBV7-9 and TRBJ2-3; D ambiguous. Specimen: naive CD4+ T cells from blood. The receptor was isolated from a woman younger than 35 in good health. The CDR3 loop reads CASSLVGPNLQYF. CDR3 coding DNA: TGTGCCAGCAGCTTAGTCGGGCCGAATTTGCAGTATTTT.